A single sample is the source of the 8 T cell receptor beta chains below, sequenced in a study of blood T cell repertoires in COVID-19. The assay was immunoSEQ multiplex PCR, and TCRdb's table has in-frame clones only and misses some. Among 250,000 to 300,000 clones listed, 82% were seen once. The sequencing sample was made of peripheral blood. The receptors were sampled from a woman aged 18 to 35 with acute or convalescent COVID-19.

V and J are TRBV2 and TRBJ1-3; tentative D call: TRBD1 (6 bases). This CDR3 comprises 15 residues. With 5 bases removed from V and 4 bases from J, the gap between germline ends came to 15 bases. Germline V lookup: CDR1 SNHLY, CDR2 FYNNEI. The DNA of the CDR3 is TGTGCCAGCAGTCACGAACAGGGATCCGGAAACACCATATATTTT. Translated: CASSHEQGSGNTIYF.

This clone has only a few counts. The chain couples TRBV15 to TRBJ2-3; 8 bases match TRBD2. The CDR3 runs 14 residues. J lost 1 base, V lost 10 bases, and 7 bases had no gene match. The germline gives CDR1 LNHNV, CDR2 YYDKDF (reference sequence). DNA of the CDR3: TGTGCCAATCATTCGGGAGGGGGCACAGATACGCAGTATTTT. Its translation: CANHSGGGTDTQYF.

CDR3 sequence: CASSSQRAGDTEAFF. The CDR3 DNA sequence: TGTGCCAGCAGCTCCCAACGGGCAGGGGACACTGAAGCTTTCTTT. The genes are TRBV7-8 and TRBJ1-1; D is perhaps TRBD1 (6 bases). CDR1 is SGHVS and CDR2 is FQNEAQ in the germline V gene. V was pared by 4 bases and J by 3 bases, with 15 bases between. This CDR3 has 15 residues.

The sample holds a few counts of this clone. This chain joins TRBV4-3 and TRBJ2-5, with TRBD2 matching over 7 bases. This CDR3 comprises 14 residues. Germline CDR1 is LGHNA and CDR2 is YSLEER. With V trimmed by 4 bases and J by 5 bases, 7 bases remained unmatched. CDR3 amino acids: CASSRASGGETQYF. CDR3 bases: TGCGCCAGCAGCCGAGCTAGCGGCGGGGAGACCCAGTACTTC.

In its sample, this clone was seen a few times. The chain has TRBV2 and TRBJ1-3, with D unclear. This CDR3 comprises 14 residues. V lost 6 bases and J 0 bases, leaving 9 bases between the germline ends. Germline V gene lookup returns CDR1 SNHLY and CDR2 FYNNEI. CDR3 bases: TGTGCCAGCAGGGTTGAAGCCTCTGGAAACACCATATATTTT. Translated, it gives CASRVEASGNTIYF.

This sequence joins TRBV14 and TRBJ2-2; 11 nucleotides match TRBD1. The CDR3 is made up of 17 amino acids. Germline V gene data show CDR1 as SGHDN and CDR2 as FVKESK. With 4 bases clipped from V and 2 bases from J, the junction kept 6 bases outside the gene matches. In DNA, the CDR3 is TGTGCCAGCAGCCCGGACAGGGGGCATGGAAACACCGGGGAGCTGTTTTTT. It specifies CASSPDRGHGNTGELFF.

Concerning this clone itself: Other DNA sequences from this sample encode an identical CDR3 as well. This chain connects TRBV10-3 to TRBJ2-7, with 12 positions matching TRBD2. Germline values: CDR1 ENHRY, CDR2 SYGVKD. V gave up 4 bases and J gave up 7 bases; unmatched junction bases: 8. This CDR3 spans 15 amino acids. CDR3 in amino acids: CAISASSGRAGEQYF. CDR3 in DNA: TGTGCCATCAGTGCATCTAGCGGGAGGGCCGGGGAGCAGTACTTC.

CDR3 region: CASSYSGQGYEKLFF. The DNA for the CDR3 is TGTGCCAGCAGTTACTCGGGACAGGGGTATGAAAAACTGTTTTTT. The chain employs TRBV6-5 and TRBJ1-4; 10 bases align to TRBD1. With V trimmed by 0 bases and J by 6 bases, 1 base remained unmatched. The CDR3 is 15 amino acids. Per the germline V gene, CDR1 is MNHEY and CDR2 is SVGAGI.